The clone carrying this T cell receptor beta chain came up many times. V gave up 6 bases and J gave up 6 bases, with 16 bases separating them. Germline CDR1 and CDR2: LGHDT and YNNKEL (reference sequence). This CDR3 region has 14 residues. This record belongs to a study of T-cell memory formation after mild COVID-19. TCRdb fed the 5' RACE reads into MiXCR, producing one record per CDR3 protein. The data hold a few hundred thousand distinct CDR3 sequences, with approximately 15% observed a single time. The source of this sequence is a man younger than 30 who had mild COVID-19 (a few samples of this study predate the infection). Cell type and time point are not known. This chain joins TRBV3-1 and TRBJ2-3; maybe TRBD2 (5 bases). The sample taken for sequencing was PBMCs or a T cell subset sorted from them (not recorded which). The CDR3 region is CASSLISGEDTQYF. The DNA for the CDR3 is TGTGCCAGCAGTTTGATATCCGGGGAGGATACGCAGTATTTT.